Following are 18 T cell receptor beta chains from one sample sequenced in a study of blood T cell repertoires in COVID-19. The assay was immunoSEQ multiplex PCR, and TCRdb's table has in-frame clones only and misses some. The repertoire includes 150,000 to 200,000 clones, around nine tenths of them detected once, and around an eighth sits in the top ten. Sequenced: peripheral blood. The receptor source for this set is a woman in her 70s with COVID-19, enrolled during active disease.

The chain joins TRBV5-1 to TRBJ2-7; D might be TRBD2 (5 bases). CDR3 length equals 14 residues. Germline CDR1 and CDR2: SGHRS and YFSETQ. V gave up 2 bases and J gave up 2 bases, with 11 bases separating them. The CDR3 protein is CASSFTRAPYEQYF. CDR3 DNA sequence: TGCGCCAGCAGCTTTACGAGGGCTCCCTACGAGCAGTACTTC. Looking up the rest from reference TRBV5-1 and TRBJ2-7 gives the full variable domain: KAGVTQTPRYLIKTRGQQVTLSCSPISGHRSVSWYQQTPGQGLQFLFEYFSETQRNKGNFPGRFSGRQFSNSRSEMNVSTLELGDSALYLCASSFTRAPYEQYFGPGTRLTVT.

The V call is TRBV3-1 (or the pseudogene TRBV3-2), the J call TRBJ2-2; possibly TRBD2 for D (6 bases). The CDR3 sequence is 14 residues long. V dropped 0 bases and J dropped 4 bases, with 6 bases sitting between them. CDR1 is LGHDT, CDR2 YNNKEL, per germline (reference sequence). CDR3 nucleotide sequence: TGTGCCAGCAGCCAAGAGGGGGGCACCGGGGAGCTGTTTTTT. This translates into CASSQEGGTGELFF.

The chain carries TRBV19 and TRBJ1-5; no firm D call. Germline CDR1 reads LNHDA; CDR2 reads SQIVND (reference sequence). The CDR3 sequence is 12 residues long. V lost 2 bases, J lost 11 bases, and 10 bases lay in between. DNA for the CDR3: TGTGCCAGTAGTATAAATGACTTCTCCCAGCATTTT. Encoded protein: CASSINDFSQHF.

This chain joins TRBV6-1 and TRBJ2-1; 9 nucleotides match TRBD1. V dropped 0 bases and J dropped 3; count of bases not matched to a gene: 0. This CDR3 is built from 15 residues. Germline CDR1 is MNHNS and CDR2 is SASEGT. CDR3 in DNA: TGTGCCAGCAGTGAAGCGGGACAGGGCTACAATGAGCAGTTCTTC. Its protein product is CASSEAGQGYNEQFF.

CDR3 loop: CASSPGQSYNEQFF. The DNA of the CDR3 is TGTGCCTCCTCTCCAGGGCAGTCCTACAATGAGCAGTTCTTC. The chain joins TRBV9 to TRBJ2-1; the D gene is possibly TRBD1 (5 bases). The V end lost 10 bases, the J end lost 1 base, and 15 bases lay between the germline ends. Germline V lookup: CDR1 SGDLS, CDR2 YYNGEE. The CDR3 is 14 residues long.

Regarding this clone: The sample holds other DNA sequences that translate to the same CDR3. CDR3 loop: CAWSRSTEAFF. CDR3 DNA sequence: TGTGCCTGGAGTAGGAGCACTGAAGCTTTCTTT. This chain connects TRBV30 to TRBJ1-1; no reliable D call. The CDR3 covers 11 residues. V gave up 2 bases and J gave up 4 bases, with 5 bases separating them. Germline V gene data show CDR1 as GTSNPN and CDR2 as SVGIG (reference sequence).

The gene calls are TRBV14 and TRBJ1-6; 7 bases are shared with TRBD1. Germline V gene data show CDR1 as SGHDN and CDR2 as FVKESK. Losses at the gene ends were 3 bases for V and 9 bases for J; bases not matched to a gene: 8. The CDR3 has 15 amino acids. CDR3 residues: CASSHLDRAPSPLHF. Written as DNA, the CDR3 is TGTGCCAGCAGCCACCTCGACAGGGCCCCTTCACCCCTCCACTTT.

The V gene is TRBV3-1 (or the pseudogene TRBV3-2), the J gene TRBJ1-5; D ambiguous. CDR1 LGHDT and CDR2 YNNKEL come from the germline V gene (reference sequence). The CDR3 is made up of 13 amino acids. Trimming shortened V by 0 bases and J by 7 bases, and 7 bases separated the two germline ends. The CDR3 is CASSQDLLQPQHF. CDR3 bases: TGTGCCAGCAGCCAAGATCTCCTCCAGCCCCAGCATTTT.

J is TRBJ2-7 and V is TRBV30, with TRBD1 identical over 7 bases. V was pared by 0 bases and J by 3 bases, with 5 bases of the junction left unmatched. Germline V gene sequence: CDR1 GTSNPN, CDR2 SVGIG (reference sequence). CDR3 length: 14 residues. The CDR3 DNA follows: TGTGCCTGGAGTGTACAGACAGGGATCTACGAGCAGTACTTC. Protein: CAWSVQTGIYEQYF.

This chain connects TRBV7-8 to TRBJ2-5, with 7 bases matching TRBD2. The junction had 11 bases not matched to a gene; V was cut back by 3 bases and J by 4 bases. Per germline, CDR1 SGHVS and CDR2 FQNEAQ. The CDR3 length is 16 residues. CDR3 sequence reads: CASSFAGVSPIETQYF. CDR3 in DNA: TGTGCCAGCAGCTTCGCGGGAGTTTCACCCATAGAGACCCAGTACTTC.

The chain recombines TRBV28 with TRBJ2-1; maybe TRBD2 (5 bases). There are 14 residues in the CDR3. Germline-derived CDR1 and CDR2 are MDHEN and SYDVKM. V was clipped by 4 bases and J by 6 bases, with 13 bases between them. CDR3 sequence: CASSSNGILNEQFF. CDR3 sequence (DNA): TGTGCCAGCAGTTCCAACGGGATTCTCAATGAGCAGTTCTTC. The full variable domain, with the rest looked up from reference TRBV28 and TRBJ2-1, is DVKVTQSSRYLVKRTGEKVFLECVQDMDHENMFWYRQDPGLGLRLIYFSYDVKMKEKGDIPEGYSVSREKKERFSLILESASTNQTSMYLCASSSNGILNEQFFGPGTRLTVL.

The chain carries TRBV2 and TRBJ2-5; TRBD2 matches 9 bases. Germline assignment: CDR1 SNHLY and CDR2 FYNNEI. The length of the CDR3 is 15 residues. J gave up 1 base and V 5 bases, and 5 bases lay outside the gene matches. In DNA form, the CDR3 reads TGTGCCAGCAGTCTGCTAGCGGGAAGCCAAGAGACCCAGTACTTC. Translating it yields CASSLLAGSQETQYF.

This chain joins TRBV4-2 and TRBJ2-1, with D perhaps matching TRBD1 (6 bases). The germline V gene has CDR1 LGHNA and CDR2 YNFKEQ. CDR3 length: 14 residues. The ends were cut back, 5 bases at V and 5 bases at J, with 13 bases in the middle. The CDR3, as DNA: TGTGCCAGCAGCACGGGACACACGAACAATGAGCAGTTCTTC. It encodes CASSTGHTNNEQFF.

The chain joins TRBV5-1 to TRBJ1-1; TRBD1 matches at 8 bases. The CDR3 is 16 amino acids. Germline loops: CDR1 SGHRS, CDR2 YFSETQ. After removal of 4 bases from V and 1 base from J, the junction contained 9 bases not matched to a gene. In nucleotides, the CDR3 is TGCGCCAGCAGCCGATCCGGGACAGGAGCGAACACTGAAGCTTTCTTT. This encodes CASSRSGTGANTEAFF. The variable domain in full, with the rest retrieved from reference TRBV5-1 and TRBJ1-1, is KAGVTQTPRYLIKTRGQQVTLSCSPISGHRSVSWYQQTPGQGLQFLFEYFSETQRNKGNFPGRFSGRQFSNSRSEMNVSTLELGDSALYLCASSRSGTGANTEAFFGQGTRLTVV.

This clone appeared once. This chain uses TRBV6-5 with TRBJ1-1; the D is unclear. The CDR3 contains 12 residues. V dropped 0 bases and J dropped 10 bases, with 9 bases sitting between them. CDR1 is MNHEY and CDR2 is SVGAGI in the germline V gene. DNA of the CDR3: TGTGCCAGCAGTTACTCGGCGGGAATAGCTTTCTTT. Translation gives CASSYSAGIAFF.

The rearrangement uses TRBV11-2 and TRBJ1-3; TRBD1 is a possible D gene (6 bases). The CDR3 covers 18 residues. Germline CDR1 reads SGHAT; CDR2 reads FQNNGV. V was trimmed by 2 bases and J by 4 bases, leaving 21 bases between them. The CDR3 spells CASSLRDLGAFGGNTIYF. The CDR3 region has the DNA TGTGCCAGCAGCTTAAGGGATTTGGGGGCTTTCGGCGGAAACACCATATATTTT.

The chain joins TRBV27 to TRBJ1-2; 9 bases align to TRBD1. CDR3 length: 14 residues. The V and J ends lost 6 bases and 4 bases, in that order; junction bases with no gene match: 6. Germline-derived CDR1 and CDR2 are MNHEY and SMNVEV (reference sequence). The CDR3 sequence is CASSYRGQGYGYTF. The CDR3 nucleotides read TGTGCCAGCAGCTACAGGGGGCAGGGCTATGGCTACACCTTC.

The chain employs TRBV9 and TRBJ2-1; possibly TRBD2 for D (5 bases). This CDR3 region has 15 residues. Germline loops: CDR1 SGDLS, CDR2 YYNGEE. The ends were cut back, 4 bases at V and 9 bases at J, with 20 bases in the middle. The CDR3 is CASSSSLGLVGEQFF. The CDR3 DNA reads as TGTGCCAGCAGCTCCTCCCTAGGACTGGTGGGTGAGCAGTTCTTC. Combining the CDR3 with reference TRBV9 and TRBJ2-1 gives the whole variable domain DSGVTQTPKHLITATGQRVTLRCSPRSGDLSVYWYQQSLDQGLQFLIQYYNGEERAKGNILERFSAQQFPDLHSELNLSSLELGDSALYFCASSSSLGLVGEQFFGPGTRLTVL.